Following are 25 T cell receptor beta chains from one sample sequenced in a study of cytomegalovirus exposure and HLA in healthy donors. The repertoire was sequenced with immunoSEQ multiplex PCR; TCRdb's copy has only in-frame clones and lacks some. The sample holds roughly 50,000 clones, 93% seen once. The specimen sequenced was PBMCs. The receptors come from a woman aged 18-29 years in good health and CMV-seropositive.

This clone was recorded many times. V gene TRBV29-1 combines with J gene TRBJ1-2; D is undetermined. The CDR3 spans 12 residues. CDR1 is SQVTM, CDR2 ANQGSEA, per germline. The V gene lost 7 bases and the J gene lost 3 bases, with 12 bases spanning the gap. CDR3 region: CSAVTEDYGYTF. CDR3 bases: TGCAGCGCCGTTACTGAAGACTATGGCTACACCTTC.

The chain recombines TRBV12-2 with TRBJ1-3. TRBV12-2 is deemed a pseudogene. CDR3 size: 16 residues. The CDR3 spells CASRFPLELSGNTIYF. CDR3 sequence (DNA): TGTGCAAGTCGCTTCCCCCTAGAACTCTCTGGAAACACCATATATTTT.

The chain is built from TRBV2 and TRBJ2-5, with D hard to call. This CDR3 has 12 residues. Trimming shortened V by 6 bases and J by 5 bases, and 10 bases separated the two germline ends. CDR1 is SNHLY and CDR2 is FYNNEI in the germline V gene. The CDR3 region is CASRAPPETQYF. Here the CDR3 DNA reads TGTGCCAGCAGAGCCCCACCGGAGACCCAGTACTTC.

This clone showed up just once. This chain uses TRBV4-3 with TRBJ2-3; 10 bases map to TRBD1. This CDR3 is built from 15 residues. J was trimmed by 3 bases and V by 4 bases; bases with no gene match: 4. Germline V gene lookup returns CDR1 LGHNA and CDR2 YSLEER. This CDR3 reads CASSLRDRGTDTQYF. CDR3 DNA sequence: TGCGCCAGCAGCCTCCGGGACAGGGGAACAGATACGCAGTATTTT.

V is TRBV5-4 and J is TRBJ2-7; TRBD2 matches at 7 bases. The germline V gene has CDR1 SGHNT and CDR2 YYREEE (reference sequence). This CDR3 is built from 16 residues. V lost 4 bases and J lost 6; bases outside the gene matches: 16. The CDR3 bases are TGTGCCAGCAGCCCGACCGGGGGGATGGGTCACGTCGAGCAGTACTTC. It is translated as CASSPTGGMGHVEQYF.

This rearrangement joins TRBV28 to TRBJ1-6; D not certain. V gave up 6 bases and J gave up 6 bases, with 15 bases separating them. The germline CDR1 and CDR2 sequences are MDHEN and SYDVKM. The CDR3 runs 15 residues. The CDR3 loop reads CASRHPLALNSPLHF. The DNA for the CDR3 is TGTGCCAGCAGACATCCCCTGGCTCTTAATTCACCCCTCCACTTT.

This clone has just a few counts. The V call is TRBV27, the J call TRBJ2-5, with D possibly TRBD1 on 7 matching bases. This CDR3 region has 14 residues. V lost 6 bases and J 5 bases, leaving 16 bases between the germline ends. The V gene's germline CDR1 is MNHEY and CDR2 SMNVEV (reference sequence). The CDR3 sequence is CASSSLQGRETQYF. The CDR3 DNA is TGTGCCAGCAGCTCCCTACAGGGGAGGGAGACCCAGTACTTC.

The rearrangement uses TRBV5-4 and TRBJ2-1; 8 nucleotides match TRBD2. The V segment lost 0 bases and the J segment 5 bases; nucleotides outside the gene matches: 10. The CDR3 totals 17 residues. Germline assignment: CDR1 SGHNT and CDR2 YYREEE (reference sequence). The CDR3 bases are TGTGCCAGCAGCTTGGCCGGGGGGACTAGGGTTCACAATGAGCAGTTCTTC. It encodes CASSLAGGTRVHNEQFF.

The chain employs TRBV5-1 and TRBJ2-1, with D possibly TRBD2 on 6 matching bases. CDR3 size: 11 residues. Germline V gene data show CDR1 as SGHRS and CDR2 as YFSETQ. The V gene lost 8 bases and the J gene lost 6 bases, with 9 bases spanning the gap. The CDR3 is CASLGGNEQFF. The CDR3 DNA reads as TGCGCCAGTCTGGGGGGCAATGAGCAGTTCTTC. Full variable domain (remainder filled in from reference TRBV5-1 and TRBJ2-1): KAGVTQTPRYLIKTRGQQVTLSCSPISGHRSVSWYQQTPGQGLQFLFEYFSETQRNKGNFPGRFSGRQFSNSRSEMNVSTLELGDSALYLCASLGGNEQFFGPGTRLTVL.

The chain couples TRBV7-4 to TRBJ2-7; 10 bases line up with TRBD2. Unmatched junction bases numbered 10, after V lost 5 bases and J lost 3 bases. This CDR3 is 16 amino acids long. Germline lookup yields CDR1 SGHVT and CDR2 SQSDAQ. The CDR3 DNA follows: TGTGCCAGCAGCCAATACGGACTAGCGGAATACTACGAGCAGTACTTC. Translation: CASSQYGLAEYYEQYF. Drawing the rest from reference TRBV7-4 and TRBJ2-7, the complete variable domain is GAGVSQSPRYKVAKRGRDVALRCDSISGHVTLYWYRQTLGQGSEVLTYSQSDAQRDKSGRPSGRFSAERPERSVSTLKIQRTEQGDSAVYLCASSQYGLAEYYEQYFGPGTRLTVT.

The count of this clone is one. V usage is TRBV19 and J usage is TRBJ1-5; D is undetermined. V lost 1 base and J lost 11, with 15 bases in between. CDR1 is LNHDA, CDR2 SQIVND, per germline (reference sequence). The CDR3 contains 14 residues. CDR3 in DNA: TGTGCCAGTAGTATAGGAGGCGGCCCAAAGGCCCAGCATTTT. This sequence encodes CASSIGGGPKAQHF.

In DNA, the CDR3 is TGCGCCAGCAGCCAGACGGCCGGGGGGGGCTACACCTTC. As protein: CASSQTAGGGYTF. The rearrangement uses TRBV4-3 and TRBJ1-2; the D gene is possibly TRBD1 (5 bases). The length of the CDR3 is 13 residues. V was shortened by 3 bases and J by 8 bases, with 13 bases between the two germline ends. Germline assignment: CDR1 LGHNA and CDR2 YSLEER.

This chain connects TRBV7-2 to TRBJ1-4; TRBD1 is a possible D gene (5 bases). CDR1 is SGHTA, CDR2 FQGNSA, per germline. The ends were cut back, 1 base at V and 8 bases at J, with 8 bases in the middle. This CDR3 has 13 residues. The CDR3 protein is CASSLERGEKLFF. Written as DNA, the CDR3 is TGTGCCAGCAGCTTAGAGCGGGGGGAAAAACTGTTTTTT.

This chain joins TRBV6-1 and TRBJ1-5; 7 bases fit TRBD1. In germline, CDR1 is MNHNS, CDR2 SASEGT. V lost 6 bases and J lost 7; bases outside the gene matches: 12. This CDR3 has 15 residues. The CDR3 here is CASRPVDRVNQPQHF. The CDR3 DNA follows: TGTGCCAGCAGACCCGTCGACAGGGTAAACCAGCCCCAGCATTTT.

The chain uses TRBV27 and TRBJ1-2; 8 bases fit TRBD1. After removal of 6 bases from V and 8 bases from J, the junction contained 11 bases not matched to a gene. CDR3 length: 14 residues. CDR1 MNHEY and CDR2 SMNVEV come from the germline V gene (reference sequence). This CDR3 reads CASRTGQGPSGYTF. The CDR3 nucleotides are TGTGCCAGCAGAACCGGACAGGGCCCTTCGGGCTACACCTTC.

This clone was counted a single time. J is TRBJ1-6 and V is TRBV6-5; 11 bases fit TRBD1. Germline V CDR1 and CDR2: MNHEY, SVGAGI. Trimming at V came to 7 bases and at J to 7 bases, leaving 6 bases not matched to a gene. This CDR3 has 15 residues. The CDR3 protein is CASTLGTGGNSPLHF. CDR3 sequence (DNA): TGTGCCAGCACCTTGGGGACAGGGGGGAATTCACCCCTCCACTTT.

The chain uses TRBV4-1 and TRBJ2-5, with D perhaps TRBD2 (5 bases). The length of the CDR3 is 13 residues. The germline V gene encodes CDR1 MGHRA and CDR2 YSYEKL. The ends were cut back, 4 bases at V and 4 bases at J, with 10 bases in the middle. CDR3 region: CASSPRVGETQYF. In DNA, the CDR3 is TGCGCCAGCAGCCCGAGGGTAGGAGAGACCCAGTACTTC.

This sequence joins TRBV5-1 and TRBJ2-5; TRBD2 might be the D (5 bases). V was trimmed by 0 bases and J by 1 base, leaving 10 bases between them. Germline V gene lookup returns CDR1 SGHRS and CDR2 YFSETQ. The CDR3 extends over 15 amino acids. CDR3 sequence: CASSLAPGFQETQYF. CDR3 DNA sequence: TGCGCCAGCAGCTTGGCACCGGGGTTCCAAGAGACCCAGTACTTC.

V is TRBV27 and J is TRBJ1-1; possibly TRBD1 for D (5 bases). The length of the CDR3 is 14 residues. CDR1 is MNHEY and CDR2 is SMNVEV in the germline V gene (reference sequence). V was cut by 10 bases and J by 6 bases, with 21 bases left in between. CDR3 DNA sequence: TGTGCCACCCAATCTTTCGGGGGGAGGTCTGAAGCTTTCTTT. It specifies CATQSFGGRSEAFF.

CDR3 coding DNA: TGTGCCAGCAGCTCCAGACAGGGGTACCACGAGCAGTACTTC. Protein product: CASSSRQGYHEQYF. The genes are TRBV7-2 and TRBJ2-7, with 8 bases that match TRBD1. Germline V gene data show CDR1 as SGHTA and CDR2 as FQGNSA. V trimming: 4 bases; J trimming: 5 bases; junction bases outside the gene matches: 7. The CDR3 spans 14 residues. Combining the CDR3 with reference TRBV7-2 and TRBJ2-7 gives the whole variable domain GAGVSQSPSNKVTEKGKDVELRCDPISGHTALYWYRQSLGQGLEFLIYFQGNSAPDKSGLPSDRFSAERTGGSVSTLTIQRTQQEDSAVYLCASSSRQGYHEQYFGPGTRLTVT.

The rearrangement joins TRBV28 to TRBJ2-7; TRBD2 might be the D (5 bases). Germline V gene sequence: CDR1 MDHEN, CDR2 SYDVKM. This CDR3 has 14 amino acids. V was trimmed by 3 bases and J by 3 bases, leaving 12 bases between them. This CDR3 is CASSFRGNDYEQYF. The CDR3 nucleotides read TGTGCCAGCAGTTTTAGAGGGAACGACTACGAGCAGTACTTC. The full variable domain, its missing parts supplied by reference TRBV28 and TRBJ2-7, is DVKVTQSSRYLVKRTGEKVFLECVQDMDHENMFWYRQDPGLGLRLIYFSYDVKMKEKGDIPEGYSVSREKKERFSLILESASTNQTSMYLCASSFRGNDYEQYFGPGTRLTVT.

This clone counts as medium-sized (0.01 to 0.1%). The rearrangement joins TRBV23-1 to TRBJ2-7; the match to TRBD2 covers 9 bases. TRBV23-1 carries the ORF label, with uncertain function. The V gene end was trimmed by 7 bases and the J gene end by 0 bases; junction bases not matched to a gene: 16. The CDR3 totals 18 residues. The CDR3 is CASTSSSGVDWSSYEQYF. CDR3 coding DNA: TGCGCCAGCACGTCATCTAGCGGGGTGGATTGGAGCTCCTACGAGCAGTACTTC.

The CDR3 sequence is CASKDRNTGELFF. DNA of the CDR3: TGTGCCAGCAAAGACAGGAACACCGGGGAGCTGTTTTTT. This chain connects TRBV25-1 to TRBJ2-2; TRBD1 might be the D (5 bases). This CDR3 has 13 amino acids. CDR1 is MGHDK, CDR2 SYGVNS, per germline. V dropped 7 bases and J dropped 1 base, with 7 bases sitting between them.

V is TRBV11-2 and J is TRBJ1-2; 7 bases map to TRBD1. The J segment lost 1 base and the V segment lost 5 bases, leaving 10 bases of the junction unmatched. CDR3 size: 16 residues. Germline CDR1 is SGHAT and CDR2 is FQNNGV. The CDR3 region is CASSPQTGRINYGYTF. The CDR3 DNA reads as TGTGCCAGCAGCCCCCAGACAGGGAGGATTAACTATGGCTACACCTTC.

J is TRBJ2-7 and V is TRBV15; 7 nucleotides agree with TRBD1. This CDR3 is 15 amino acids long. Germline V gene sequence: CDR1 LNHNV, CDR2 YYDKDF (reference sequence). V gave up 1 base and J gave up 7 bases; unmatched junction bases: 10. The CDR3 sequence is CATSRVWTGEEEQYF. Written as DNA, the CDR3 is TGTGCCACCAGCAGAGTTTGGACAGGCGAGGAGGAGCAGTACTTC.